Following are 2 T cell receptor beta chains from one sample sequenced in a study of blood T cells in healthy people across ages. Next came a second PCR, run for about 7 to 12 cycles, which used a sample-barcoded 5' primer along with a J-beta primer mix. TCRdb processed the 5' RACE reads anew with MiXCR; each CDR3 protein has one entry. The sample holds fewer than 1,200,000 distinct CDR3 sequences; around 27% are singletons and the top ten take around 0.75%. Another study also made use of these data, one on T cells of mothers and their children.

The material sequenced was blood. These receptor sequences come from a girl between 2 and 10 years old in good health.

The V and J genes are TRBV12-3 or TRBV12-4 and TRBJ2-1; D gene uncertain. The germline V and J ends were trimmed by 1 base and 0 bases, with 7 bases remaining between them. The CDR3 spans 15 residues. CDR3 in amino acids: CASSLVVGSYNEQFF. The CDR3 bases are TGTGCCAGCAGTTTAGTGGTGGGCTCCTACAATGAGCAGTTCTTC.

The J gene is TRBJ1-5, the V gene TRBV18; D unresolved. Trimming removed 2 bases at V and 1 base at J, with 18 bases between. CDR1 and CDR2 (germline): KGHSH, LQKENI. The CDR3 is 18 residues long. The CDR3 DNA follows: TGTGCCAGCTCACCATATCGTCAAGGGTTCGGCAGCAATCAGCCCCAGCATTTT. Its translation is CASSPYRQGFGSNQPQHF.